This T cell receptor (beta chain) was obtained from a study of ipilimumab plus nivolumab after autologous stem cell transplantation. On the study more broadly: Typical patient got a handful of ipilimumab doses and about eight nivolumab doses (median).

Using immunoSEQ multiplex PCR, the repertoire was profiled, and TCRdb retains in-frame clones only, with some absent. The sample lists 84,000 or so clones; 83% were seen once. This clone was recorded only once. The V gene end was trimmed by 3 bases and the J gene end by 0 bases; junction bases not matched to a gene: 2. This CDR3 comprises 16 residues. The germline V gene has CDR1 KGHSH and CDR2 LQKENI. The input for sequencing was PBMCs, taken in a trial of ipilimumab plus nivolumab as post-transplant consolidation. V is TRBV18 and J is TRBJ1-6, with TRBD1 matching over 7 bases. The origin of this receptor is a male donor with diffuse large B-cell lymphoma. CDR3 coding DNA: TGTGCCAGCTCACCCCAGGGGGACTCCTATAATTCACCCCTCCACTTT. It yields the protein CASSPQGDSYNSPLHF. The full variable domain, its missing parts supplied by reference TRBV18 and TRBJ1-6, is NAGVMQNPRHLVRRRGQEARLRCSPMKGHSHVYWYRQLPEEGLKFMVYLQKENIIDESGMPKERFSAEFPKEGPSILRIQQVVRGDSAAYFCASSPQGDSYNSPLHFGNGTRLTVT.